In its sample, the clone carrying this T cell receptor beta chain was seen once. The data are from a study of cytomegalovirus exposure and HLA in healthy donors. The donors comprised healthy bone marrow donors. Germline V gene lookup returns CDR1 LNHNV and CDR2 YYDKDF (reference sequence). CDR3 length: 15 amino acids. V dropped 0 bases and J dropped 4; count of bases not matched to a gene: 5. PCR amplification relied on 60 Vbeta primers (plus 13 Jbeta primers). Original processing methods: Later analysis identified approximately 80 million unique TCR beta chains, roughly 11 million shared. The method was immunoSEQ multiplex PCR; TCRdb's version includes in-frame clones alone and lacks a portion of them. V and J calls and clone size are those listed in that table; D and trimming were worked out from the DNA. Seen here are about 300,000 clones, 75% to 90% observed once, and the top ten hold 3.5% to 4.5%.

Sequenced input: PBMCs. The sequence derives from a man aged 40-49 years in good health and CMV-seropositive. The chain employs TRBV15 and TRBJ1-2, with 7 bases that match TRBD1. The DNA for the CDR3 is TGTGCCACCAGCAGAGAGACAGGGATCGCCTATGGCTACACCTTC. Amino acids: CATSRETGIAYGYTF.